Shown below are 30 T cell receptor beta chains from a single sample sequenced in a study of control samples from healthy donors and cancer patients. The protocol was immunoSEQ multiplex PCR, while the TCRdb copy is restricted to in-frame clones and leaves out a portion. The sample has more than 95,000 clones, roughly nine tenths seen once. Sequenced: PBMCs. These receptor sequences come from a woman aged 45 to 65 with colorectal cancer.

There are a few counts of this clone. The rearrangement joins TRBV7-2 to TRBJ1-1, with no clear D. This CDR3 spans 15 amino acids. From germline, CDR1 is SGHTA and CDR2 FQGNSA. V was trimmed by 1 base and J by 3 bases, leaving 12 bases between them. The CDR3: CASSLDVAPDTEAFF. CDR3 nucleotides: TGTGCCAGCAGCTTAGATGTAGCACCAGACACTGAAGCTTTCTTT.

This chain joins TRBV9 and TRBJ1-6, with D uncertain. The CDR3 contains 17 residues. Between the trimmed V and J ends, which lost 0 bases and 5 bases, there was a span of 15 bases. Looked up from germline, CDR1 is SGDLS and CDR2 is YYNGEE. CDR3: CASSVADQAANNSPLHF. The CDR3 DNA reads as TGTGCCAGCAGCGTAGCTGATCAGGCGGCAAATAATTCACCCCTCCACTTT.

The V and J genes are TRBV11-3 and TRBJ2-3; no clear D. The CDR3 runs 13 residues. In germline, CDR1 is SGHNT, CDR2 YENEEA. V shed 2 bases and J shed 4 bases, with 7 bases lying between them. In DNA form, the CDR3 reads TGTGCCAGCAGCTTAAGTGAACCAGATACGCAGTATTTT. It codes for CASSLSEPDTQYF.

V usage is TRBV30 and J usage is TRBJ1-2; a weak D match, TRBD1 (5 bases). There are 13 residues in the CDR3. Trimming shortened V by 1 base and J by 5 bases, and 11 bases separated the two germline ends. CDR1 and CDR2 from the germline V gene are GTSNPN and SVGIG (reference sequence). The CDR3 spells CAWSATREYGYTF. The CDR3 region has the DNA TGTGCCTGGAGTGCGACCAGGGAGTATGGCTACACCTTC.

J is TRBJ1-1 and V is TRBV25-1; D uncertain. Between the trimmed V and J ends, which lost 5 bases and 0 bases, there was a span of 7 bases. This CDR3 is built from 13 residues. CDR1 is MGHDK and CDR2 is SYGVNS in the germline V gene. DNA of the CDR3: TGTGCCAGCAGTCGGGAGATGAACACTGAAGCTTTCTTT. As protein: CASSREMNTEAFF.

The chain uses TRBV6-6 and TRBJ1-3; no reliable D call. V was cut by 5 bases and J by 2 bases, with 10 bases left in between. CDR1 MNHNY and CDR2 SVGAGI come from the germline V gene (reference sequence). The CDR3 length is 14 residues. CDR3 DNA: TGTGCCAGCAGTAAACGGGAACCTGGAAACACCATATATTTT. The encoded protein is CASSKREPGNTIYF.

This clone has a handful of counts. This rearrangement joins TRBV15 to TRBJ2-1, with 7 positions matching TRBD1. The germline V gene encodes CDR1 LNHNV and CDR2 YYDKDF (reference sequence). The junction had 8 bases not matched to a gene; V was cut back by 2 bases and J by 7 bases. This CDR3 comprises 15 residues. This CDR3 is CATSRFIEGANEQFF. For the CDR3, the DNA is TGTGCCACCAGCAGATTCATCGAGGGGGCGAATGAGCAGTTCTTC. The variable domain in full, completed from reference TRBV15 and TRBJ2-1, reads DAMVIQNPRYQVTQFGKPVTLSCSQTLNHNVMYWYQQKSSQAPKLLFHYYDKDFNNEADTPDNFQSRRPNTSFCFLDIRSPGLGDTAMYLCATSRFIEGANEQFFGPGTRLTVL.

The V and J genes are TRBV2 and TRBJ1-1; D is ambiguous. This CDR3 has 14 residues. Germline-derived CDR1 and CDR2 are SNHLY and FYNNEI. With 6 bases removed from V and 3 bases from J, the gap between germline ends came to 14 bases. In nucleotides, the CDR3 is TGTGCCAGCAGGTTGGAGGTTACGGACACTGAAGCTTTCTTT. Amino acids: CASRLEVTDTEAFF.

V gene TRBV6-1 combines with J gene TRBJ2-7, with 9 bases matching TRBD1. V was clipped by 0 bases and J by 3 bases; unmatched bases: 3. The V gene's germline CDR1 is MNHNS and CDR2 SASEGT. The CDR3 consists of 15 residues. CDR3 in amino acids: CASSEAWTGDYEQYF. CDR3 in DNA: TGTGCCAGCAGTGAAGCATGGACAGGGGACTACGAGCAGTACTTC.

As DNA, the CDR3 is TGTGCCAGCAGTTTATTTGGGAGCTTAAAGACCGGGGAGCTGTTTTTT. Protein: CASSLFGSLKTGELFF. The V gene is TRBV28, the J gene TRBJ2-2; D is perhaps TRBD2 (5 bases). V gave up 1 base and J gave up 5 bases, with 14 bases separating them. Germline V CDR1 and CDR2: MDHEN, SYDVKM. The CDR3 loop spans 16 amino acids.

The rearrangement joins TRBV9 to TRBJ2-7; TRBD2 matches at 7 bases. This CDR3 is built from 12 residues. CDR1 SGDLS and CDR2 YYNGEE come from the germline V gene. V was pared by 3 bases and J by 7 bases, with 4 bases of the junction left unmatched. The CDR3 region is CASSALRGEQYF. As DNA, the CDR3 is TGTGCCAGCAGCGCTTTGCGGGGGGAGCAGTACTTC.

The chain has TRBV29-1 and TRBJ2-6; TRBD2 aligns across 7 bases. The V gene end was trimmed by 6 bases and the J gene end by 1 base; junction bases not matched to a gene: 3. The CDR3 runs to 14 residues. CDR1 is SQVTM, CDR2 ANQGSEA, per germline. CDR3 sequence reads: CSVRRGSGANVLTF. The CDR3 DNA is TGCAGCGTCCGGCGGGGGTCTGGGGCCAACGTCCTGACTTTC.

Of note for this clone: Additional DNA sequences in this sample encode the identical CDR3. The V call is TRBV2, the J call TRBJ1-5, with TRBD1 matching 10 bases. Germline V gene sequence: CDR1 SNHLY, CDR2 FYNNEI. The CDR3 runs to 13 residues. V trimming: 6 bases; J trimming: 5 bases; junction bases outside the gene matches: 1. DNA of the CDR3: TGTGCCAGCAGGGGGACAGGGGATCAGCCCCAGCATTTT. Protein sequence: CASRGTGDQPQHF.

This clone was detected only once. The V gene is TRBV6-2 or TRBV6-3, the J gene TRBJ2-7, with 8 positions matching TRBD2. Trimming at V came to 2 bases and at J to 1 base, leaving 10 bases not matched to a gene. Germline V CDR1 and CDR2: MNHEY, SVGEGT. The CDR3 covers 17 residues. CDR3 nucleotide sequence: TGTGCCAGCAGTTACGGGGGCCTGCGGGGGGTTTCCTACGAGCAGTACTTC. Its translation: CASSYGGLRGVSYEQYF.

DNA of the CDR3: TGCGCCAGCACCCTGGGGACAGGGCAATCGTGGGAAAAACTGTTTTTT. Translated, it gives CASTLGTGQSWEKLFF. The rearrangement links TRBV5-1 to TRBJ1-4, with 9 nucleotides matching TRBD1. V lost 6 bases, J lost 8 bases, and 14 bases stayed unmatched. This CDR3 has 16 amino acids. Germline lookup yields CDR1 SGHRS and CDR2 YFSETQ.

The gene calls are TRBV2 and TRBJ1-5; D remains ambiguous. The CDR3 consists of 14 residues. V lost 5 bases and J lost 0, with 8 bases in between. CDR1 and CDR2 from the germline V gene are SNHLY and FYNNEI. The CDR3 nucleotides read TGTGCCAGCAGTTTTGTGTATAGCAATCAGCCCCAGCATTTT. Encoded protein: CASSFVYSNQPQHF.

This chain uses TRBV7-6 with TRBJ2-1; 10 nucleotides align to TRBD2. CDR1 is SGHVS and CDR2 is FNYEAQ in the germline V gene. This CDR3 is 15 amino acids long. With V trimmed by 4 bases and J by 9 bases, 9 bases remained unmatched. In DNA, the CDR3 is TGTGCCAGCAGCTCAAGCGGGGGGGCCTTTAGTGAGCAGTTCTTC. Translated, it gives CASSSSGGAFSEQFF.

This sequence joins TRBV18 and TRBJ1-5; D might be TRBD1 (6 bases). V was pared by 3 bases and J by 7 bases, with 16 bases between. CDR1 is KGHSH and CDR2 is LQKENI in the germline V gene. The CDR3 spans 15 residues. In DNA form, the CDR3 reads TGTGCCAGCTCACCCCAGGGGAATTCTCGCCAGCCCCAGCATTTT. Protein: CASSPQGNSRQPQHF.

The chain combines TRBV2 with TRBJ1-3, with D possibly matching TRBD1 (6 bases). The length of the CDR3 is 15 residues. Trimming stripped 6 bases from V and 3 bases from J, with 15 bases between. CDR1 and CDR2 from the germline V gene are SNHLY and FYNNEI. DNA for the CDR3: TGTGCCAGCAGAGAGGGGGGACAACTTGGAAACACCATATATTTT. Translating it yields CASREGGQLGNTIYF.

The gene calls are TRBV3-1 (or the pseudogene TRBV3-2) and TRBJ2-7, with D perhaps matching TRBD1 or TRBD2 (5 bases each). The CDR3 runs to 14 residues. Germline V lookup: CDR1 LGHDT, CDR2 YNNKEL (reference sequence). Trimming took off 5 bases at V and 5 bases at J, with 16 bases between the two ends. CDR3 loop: CASSSKRGSDEQYF. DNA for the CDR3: TGTGCCAGCAGCTCCAAAAGGGGTAGCGACGAGCAGTACTTC.

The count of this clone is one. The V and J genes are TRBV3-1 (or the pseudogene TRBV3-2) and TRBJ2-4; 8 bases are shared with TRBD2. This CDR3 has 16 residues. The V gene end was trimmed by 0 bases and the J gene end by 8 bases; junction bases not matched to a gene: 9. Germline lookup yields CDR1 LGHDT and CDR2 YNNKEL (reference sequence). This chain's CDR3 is CASSQDTTGGRYIQYF. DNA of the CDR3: TGTGCCAGCAGCCAAGATACGACGGGGGGGCGTTACATTCAGTACTTC.

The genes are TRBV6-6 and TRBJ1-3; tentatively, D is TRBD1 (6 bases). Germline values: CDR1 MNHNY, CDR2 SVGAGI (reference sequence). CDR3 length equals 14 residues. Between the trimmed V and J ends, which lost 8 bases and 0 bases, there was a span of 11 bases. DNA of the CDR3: TGTGCCAGCGCCAGGGGAAGCTCTGGAAACACCATATATTTT. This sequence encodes CASARGSSGNTIYF.

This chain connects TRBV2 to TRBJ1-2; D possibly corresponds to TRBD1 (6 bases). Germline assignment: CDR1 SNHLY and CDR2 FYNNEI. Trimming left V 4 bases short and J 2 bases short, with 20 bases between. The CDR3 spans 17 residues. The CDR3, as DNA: TGTGCCAGCAGTGTTGGTTCCGCCCCTCAGGGGAACTATGGCTACACCTTC. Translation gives CASSVGSAPQGNYGYTF.

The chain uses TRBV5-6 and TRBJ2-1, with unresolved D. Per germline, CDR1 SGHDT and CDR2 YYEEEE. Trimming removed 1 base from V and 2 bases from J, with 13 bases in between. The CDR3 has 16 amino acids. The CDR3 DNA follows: TGTGCCAGCAGCTTGTACCGAGGACGGACCTACAATGAGCAGTTCTTC. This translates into CASSLYRGRTYNEQFF.

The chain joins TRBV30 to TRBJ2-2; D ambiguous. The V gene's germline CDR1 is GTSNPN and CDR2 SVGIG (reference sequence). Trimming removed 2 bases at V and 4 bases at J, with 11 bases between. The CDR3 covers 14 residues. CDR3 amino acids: CAWSRLSSTGELFF. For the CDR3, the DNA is TGTGCCTGGAGTAGGCTATCAAGCACCGGGGAGCTGTTTTTT.

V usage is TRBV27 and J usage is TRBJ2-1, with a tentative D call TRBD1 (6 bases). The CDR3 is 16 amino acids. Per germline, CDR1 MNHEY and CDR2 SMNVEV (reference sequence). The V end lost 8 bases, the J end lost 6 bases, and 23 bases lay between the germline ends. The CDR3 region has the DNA TGTGCCAGCGGGACAATTCCGGGGACAATTATCAATGAGCAGTTCTTC. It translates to CASGTIPGTIINEQFF.

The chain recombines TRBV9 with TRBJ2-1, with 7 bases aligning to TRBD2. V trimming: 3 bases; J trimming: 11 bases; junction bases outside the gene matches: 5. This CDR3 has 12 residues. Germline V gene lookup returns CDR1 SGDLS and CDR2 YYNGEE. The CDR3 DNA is TGTGCCAGCAGCGGGGCTAGCGGTCAGCAGTTCTTC. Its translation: CASSGASGQQFF.

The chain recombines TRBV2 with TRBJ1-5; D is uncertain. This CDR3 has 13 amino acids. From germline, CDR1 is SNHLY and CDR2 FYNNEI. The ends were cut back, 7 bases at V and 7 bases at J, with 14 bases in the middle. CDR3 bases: TGTGCCAGCAACCAAAAGGGTCGCCAGCCCCAGCATTTT. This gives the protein CASNQKGRQPQHF.

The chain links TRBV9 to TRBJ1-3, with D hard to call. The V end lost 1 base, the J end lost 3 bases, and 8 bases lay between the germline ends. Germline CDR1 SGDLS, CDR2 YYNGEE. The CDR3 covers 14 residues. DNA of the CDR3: TGTGCCAGCAGCGTATCGGTTCTTGGAAACACCATATATTTT. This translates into CASSVSVLGNTIYF.

CDR3 DNA: TGTGCCAGCAGCTTGTCGCGACACCGGGGGGGGATCACCGGGGAGCTGTTTTTT. Its protein product is CASSLSRHRGGITGELFF. V gene TRBV5-6 combines with J gene TRBJ2-2; 8 nucleotides line up with TRBD2. The CDR3 spans 18 residues. Trimming took 1 base from V and 4 from J; bases not matched to a gene: 12. Germline loops: CDR1 SGHDT, CDR2 YYEEEE.